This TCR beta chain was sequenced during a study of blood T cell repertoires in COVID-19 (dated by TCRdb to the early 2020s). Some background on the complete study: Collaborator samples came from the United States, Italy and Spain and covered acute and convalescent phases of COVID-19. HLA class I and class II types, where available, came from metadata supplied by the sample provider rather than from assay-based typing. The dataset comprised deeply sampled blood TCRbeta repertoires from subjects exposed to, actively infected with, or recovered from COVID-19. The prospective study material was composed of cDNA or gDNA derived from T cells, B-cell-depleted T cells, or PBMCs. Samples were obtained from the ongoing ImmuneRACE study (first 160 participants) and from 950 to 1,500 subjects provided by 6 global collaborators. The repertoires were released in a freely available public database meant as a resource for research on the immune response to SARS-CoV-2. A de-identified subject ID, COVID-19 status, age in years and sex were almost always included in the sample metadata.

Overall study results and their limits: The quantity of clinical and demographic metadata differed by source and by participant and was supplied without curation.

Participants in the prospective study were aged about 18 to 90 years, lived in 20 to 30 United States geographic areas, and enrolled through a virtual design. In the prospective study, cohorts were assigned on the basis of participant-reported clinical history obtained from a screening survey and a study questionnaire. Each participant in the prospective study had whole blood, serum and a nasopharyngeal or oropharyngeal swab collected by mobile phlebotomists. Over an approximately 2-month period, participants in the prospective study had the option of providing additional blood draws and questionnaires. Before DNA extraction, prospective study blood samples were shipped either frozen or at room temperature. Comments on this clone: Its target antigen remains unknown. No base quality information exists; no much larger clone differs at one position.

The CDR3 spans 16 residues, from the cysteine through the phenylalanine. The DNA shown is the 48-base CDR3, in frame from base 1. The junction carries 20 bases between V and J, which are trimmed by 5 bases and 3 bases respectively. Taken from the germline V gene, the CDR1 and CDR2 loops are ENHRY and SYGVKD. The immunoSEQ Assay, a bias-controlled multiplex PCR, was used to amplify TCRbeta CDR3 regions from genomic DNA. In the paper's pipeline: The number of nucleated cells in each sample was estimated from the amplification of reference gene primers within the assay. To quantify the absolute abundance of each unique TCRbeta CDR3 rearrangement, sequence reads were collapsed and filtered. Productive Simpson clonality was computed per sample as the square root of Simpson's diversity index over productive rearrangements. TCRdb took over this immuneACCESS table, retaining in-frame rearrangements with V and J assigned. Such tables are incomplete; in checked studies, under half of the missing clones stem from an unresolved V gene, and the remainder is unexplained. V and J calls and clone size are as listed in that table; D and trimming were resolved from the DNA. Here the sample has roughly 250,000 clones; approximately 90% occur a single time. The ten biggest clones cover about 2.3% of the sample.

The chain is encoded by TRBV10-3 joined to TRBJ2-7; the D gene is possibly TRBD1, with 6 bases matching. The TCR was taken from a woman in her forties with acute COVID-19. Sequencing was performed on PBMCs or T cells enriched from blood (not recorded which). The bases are TGTGCCATCAGTCCCCCACAGGGCGAGGGGAACTACGAGCAGTACTTC. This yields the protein CAISPPQGEGNYEQYF.